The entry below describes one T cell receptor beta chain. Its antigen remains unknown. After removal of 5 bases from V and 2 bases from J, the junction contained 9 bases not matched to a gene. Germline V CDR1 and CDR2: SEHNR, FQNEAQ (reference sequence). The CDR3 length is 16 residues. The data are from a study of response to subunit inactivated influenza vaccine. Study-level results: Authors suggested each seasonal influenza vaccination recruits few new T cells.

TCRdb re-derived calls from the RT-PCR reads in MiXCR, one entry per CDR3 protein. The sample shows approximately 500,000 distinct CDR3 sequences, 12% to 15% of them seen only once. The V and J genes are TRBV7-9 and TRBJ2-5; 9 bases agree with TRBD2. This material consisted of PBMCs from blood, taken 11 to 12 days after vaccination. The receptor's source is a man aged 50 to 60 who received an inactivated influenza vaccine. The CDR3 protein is CASSTLGGGAQETQYF. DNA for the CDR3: TGTGCCAGCAGCACCCTTGGCGGGGGGGCTCAAGAGACCCAGTACTTC.